The rows below give T cell receptor beta chains drawn from one sample of a study of blood T cell repertoires in COVID-19. TCRdb's table, derived via immunoSEQ multiplex PCR, lists solely in-frame clones and lacks some. The data show roughly 250,000 clones, around 83% seen once. Source material: peripheral blood. The receptor source for this set is a woman aged 80 or over with acute or convalescent COVID-19. Each CDR3 is given without its conserved first and last residue. Fields, in order: J gene, D gene, V gene, CDR3 protein. The D gene is left open where the match is weak.

>TRBJ2-1|NA|TRBV4-1
ASSQGSGNTPYNEQF
>TRBJ1-5|TRBD1|TRBV28
ASRRQGGAQPQH
>TRBJ2-2|NA|TRBV5-1
ASSSGLNTGELF
>TRBJ2-3|NA|TRBV9
ASSAGDKRTTDTQY
>TRBJ1-1|NA|TRBV2
ASSEAVRVGTEAF
>TRBJ2-2|NA|TRBV4-2
ASSQDRLRTGRAGELF
>TRBJ2-3|TRBD2|TRBV5-1
ASSLLSSSGGDTQY
>TRBJ1-5|NA|TRBV6-5
ASVGSPYQPQH
>TRBJ2-2|NA|TRBV28
ASSSSRAGTGELF
>TRBJ2-1|TRBD2|TRBV9
ASSAGLAGGYNEQF
>TRBJ2-7|NA|TRBV5-6
ASSLITGLFTYEQY
>TRBJ2-2|NA|TRBV4-1
ASSQASLGVSNTGELF
>TRBJ2-3|TRBD2|TRBV2
AARNSGGRGLYSTDTQY
>TRBJ2-1|NA|TRBV7-9
ASSSYPRGYNEQF
>TRBJ1-2|NA|TRBV3-1/TRBV3-2
ASTLYGGPHYGYT
>TRBJ2-2|NA|TRBV29-1
SVRDTNTGELF
>TRBJ2-3|TRBD2|TRBV2
ASSPGTSGGAFTDTQY
>TRBJ1-1|NA|TRBV28
ASSFPQVEVNTEAF
>TRBJ2-1|NA|TRBV24-1
ATSGPGGTEQF
>TRBJ2-5|NA|TRBV5-6
ASSMWPEHQAQY
>TRBJ2-1|TRBD2|TRBV4-2
ASSGRTSGGANEQF
>TRBJ2-3|TRBD2|TRBV5-1
ASSPGLAGGSYITDTQY
>TRBJ1-1|TRBD1|TRBV28
ASGTGGVTEAF
>TRBJ1-6|NA|TRBV11-2
ASTGQTATKGSPLH
>TRBJ1-1|NA|TRBV9
ASSALQGNTEAF
>TRBJ1-1|NA|TRBV6-5
ASWETVNTEAF
>TRBJ2-7|TRBD2|TRBV5-1
ASSFHSGTSYEQY
>TRBJ1-4|TRBD1|TRBV30
AWARDRGEKLF
>TRBJ2-7|NA|TRBV5-1
ASSLALLSDEQY
>TRBJ1-3|NA|TRBV18
ASSPVGVNPSGNTIY
>TRBJ2-2|TRBD1|TRBV5-4
ASSSTPQGGTGELF
>TRBJ2-5|NA|TRBV6-5
ASNPGPQGKETQY
>TRBJ1-1|NA|TRBV28
ASSSPRGEAF
>TRBJ1-1|NA|TRBV20-1
SASLTGRTGNTEAF
>TRBJ1-1|NA|TRBV29-1
SVRNGAEAF
>TRBJ1-4|NA|TRBV28
ASSAPGWTVEKLF